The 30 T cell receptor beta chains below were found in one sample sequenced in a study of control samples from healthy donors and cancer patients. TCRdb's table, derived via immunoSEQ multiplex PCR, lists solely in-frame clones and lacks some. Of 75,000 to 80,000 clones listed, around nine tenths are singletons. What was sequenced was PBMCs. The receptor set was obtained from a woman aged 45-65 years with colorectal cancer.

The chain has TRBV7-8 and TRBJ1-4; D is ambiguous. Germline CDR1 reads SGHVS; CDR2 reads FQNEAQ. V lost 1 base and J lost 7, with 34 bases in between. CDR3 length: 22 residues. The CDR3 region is CASSLDWAGFEVPPVEGEKLFF. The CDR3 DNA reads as TGTGCCAGCAGCTTAGATTGGGCGGGGTTTGAGGTGCCTCCAGTCGAAGGTGAAAAACTGTTTTTT.

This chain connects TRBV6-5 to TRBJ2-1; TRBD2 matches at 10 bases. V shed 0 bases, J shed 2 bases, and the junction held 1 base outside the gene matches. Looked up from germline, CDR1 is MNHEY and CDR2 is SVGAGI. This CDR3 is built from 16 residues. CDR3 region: CASSYSLAGAYNEQFF. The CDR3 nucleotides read TGTGCCAGCAGTTACTCCCTAGCGGGGGCCTACAATGAGCAGTTCTTC.

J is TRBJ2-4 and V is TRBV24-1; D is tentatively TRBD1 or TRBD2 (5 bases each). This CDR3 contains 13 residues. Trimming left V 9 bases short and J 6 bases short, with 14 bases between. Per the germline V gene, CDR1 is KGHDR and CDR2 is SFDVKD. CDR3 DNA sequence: TGTGCCACCGCATCGGGGCAGTCAAACATTCAGTACTTC. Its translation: CATASGQSNIQYF.

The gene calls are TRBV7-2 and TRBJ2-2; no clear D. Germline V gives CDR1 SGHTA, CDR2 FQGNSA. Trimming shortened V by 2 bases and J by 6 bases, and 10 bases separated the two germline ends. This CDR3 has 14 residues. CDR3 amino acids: CASSLKGYAGELFF. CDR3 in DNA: TGTGCCAGCAGCTTAAAGGGTTATGCCGGGGAGCTGTTTTTT.

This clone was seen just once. This CDR3 is CASSRETSGGSYQETQYF. CDR3 nucleotides: TGCGCCAGCAGCCGCGAGACTAGCGGGGGGTCGTACCAAGAGACCCAGTACTTC. This chain joins TRBV5-1 and TRBJ2-5, with 13 bases aligning to TRBD2. CDR3 size: 18 residues. Germline CDR1 and CDR2: SGHRS and YFSETQ. Trimming at V came to 4 bases and at J to 0 bases, leaving 9 bases not matched to a gene.

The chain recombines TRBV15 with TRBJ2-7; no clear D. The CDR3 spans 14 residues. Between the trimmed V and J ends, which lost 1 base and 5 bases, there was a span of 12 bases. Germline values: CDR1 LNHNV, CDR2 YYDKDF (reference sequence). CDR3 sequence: CATSRGETPNEQYV. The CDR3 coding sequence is TGTGCCACCAGCAGAGGCGAGACCCCCAACGAGCAGTACGTC.

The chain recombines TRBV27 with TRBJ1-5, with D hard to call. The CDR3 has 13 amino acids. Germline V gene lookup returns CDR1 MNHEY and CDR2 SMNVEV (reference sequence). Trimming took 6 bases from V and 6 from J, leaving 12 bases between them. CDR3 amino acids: CASSPLGGQPQHF. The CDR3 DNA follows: TGTGCCAGCAGCCCCCTAGGAGGTCAGCCCCAGCATTTT.

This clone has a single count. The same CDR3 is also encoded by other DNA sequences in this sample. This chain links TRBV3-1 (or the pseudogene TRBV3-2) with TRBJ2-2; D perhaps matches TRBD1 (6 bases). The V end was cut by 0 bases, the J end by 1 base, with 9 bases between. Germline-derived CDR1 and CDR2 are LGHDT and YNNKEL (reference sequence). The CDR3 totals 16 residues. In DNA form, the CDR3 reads TGTGCCAGCAGCCAAGATGACAGGAAGAACACCGGGGAGCTGTTTTTT. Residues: CASSQDDRKNTGELFF.

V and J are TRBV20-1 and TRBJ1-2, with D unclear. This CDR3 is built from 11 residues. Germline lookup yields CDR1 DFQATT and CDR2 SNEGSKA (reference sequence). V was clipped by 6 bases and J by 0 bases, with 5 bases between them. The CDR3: CSADANYGYTF. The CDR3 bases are TGCAGTGCGGATGCTAACTATGGCTACACCTTC.

CDR3 in DNA: TGTGCCAGCAGCCTTAGCGGGGGCAACACCGGGGAGCTGTTTTTT. As protein: CASSLSGGNTGELFF. The rearrangement uses TRBV7-2 and TRBJ2-2; 9 nucleotides line up with TRBD2. The CDR3 sequence is 15 residues long. The V gene end was trimmed by 5 bases and the J gene end by 2 bases; junction bases not matched to a gene: 3. Per the germline V gene, CDR1 is SGHTA and CDR2 is FQGNSA.

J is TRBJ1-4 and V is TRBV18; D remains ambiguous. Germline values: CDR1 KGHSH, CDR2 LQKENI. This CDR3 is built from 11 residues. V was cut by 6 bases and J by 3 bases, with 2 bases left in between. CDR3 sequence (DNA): TGTGCCAGCTCCTCTAATGAAAAACTGTTTTTT. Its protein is CASSSNEKLFF.

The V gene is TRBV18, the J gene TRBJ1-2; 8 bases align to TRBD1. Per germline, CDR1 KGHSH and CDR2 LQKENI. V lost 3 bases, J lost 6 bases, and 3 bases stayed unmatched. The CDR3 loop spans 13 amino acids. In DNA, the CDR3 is TGTGCCAGCTCACCGGACAGGGAACATGGCTACACCTTC. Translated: CASSPDREHGYTF.

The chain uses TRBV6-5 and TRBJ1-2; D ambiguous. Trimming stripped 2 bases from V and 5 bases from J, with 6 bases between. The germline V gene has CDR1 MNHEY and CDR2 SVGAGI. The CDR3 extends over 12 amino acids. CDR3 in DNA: TGTGCCAGCAGTTACGGCGGGTATGGCTACACCTTC. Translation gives CASSYGGYGYTF.

The CDR3 here is CASSLYNTNTEAFF. CDR3 sequence (DNA): TGCGCCAGCAGCTTGTATAACACGAACACTGAAGCTTTCTTT. This rearrangement joins TRBV5-1 to TRBJ1-1; no clear D gene. CDR1 and CDR2 from the germline V gene are SGHRS and YFSETQ. This CDR3 spans 14 amino acids. V was clipped by 1 base and J by 1 base, with 8 bases between them.

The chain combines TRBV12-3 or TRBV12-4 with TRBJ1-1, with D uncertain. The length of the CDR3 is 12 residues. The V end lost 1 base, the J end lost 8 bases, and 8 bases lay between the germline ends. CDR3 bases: TGTGCCAGCAGTTTAGGGTCAGCCGAAGCTTTCTTT. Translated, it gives CASSLGSAEAFF.

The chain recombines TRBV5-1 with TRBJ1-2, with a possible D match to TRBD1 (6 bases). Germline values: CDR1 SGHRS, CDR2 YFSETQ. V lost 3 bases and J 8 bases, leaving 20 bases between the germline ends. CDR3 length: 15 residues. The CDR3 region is CASSSGSTGPHGYTF. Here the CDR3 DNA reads TGCGCCAGCAGCTCGGGATCTACAGGGCCGCACGGCTACACCTTC.

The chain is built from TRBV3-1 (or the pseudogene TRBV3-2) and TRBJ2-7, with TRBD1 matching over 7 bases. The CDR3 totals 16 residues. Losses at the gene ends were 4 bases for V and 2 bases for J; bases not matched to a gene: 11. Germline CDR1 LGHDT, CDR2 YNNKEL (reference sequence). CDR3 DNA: TGTGCCAGCAGCCTCGAGTCCGGGACAGACACCTACGAGCAGTACGTC. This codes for CASSLESGTDTYEQYV.

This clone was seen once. The CDR3 region has the DNA TGTGCCAGCAGCCCCCCTGGCGGGACTGAAGCTTTCTTT. This gives the protein CASSPPGGTEAFF. The gene calls are TRBV12-3 or TRBV12-4 and TRBJ1-1, with D hard to call. The CDR3 loop spans 13 amino acids. V lost 6 bases to trimming and J lost 5 bases, with 13 bases between them.

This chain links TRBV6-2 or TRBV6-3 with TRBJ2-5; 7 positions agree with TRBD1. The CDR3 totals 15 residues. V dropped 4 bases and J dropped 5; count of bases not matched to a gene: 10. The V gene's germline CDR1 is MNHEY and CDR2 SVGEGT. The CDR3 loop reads CASSLVAGGLETQYF. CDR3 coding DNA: TGTGCCAGCAGTTTAGTGGCAGGGGGTCTGGAGACCCAGTACTTC.

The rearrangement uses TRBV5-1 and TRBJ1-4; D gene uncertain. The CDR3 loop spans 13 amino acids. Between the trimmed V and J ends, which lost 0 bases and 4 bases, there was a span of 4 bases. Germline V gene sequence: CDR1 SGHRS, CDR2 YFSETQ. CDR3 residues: CASSLGHNEKLFF. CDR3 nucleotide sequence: TGCGCCAGCAGCTTGGGTCATAATGAAAAACTGTTTTTT.

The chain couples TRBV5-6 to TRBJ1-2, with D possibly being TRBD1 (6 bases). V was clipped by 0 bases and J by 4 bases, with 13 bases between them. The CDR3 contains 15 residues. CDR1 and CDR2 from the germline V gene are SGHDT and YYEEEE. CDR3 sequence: CASSLEGDVFYGYTF. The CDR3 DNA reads TGTGCCAGCAGCTTGGAGGGGGACGTTTTCTATGGCTACACCTTC.

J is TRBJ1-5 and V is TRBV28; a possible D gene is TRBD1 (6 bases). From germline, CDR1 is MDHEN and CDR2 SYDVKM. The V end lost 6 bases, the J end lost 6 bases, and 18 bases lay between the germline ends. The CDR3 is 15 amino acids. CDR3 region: CASSPPLGAGQPQHF. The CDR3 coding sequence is TGTGCCAGCAGCCCCCCTTTGGGGGCGGGTCAGCCCCAGCATTTT.

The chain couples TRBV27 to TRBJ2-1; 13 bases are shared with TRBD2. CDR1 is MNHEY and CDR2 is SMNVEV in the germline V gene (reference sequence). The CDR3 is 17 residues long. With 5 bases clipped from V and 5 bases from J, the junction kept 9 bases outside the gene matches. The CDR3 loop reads CASSLRLAGGKNNEQFF. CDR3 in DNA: TGTGCCAGCAGTCTAAGACTAGCGGGGGGAAAAAACAATGAGCAGTTCTTC.

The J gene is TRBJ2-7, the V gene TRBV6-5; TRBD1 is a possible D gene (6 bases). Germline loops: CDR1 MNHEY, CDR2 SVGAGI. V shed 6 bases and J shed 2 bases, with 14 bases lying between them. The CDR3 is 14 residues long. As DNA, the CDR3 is TGTGCCAGCAGGGCTTCCCAGGGGACCTACGAGCAGTACGTC. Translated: CASRASQGTYEQYV.

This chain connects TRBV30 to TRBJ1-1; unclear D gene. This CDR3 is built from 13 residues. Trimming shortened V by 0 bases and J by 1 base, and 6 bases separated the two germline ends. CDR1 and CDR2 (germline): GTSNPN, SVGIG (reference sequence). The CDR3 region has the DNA TGTGCCTGGAGTGTAATGGGGAACACTGAAGCTTTCTTT. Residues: CAWSVMGNTEAFF.

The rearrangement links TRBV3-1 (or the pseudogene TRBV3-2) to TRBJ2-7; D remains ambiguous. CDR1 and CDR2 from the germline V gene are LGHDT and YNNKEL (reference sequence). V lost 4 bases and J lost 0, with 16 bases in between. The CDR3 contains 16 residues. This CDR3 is CASSPPPWYRSYEQYV. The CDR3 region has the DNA TGTGCCAGCAGCCCCCCCCCGTGGTATCGCTCCTACGAGCAGTACGTC.

CDR3 in amino acids: CASRPLERDTQYF. The CDR3 DNA is TGTGCCAGCAGGCCCCTAGAGAGAGATACGCAGTATTTT. The chain uses TRBV7-2 and TRBJ2-3; no reliable D call. Germline lookup yields CDR1 SGHTA and CDR2 FQGNSA. V was pared by 6 bases and J by 5 bases, with 12 bases between. The CDR3 covers 13 residues.

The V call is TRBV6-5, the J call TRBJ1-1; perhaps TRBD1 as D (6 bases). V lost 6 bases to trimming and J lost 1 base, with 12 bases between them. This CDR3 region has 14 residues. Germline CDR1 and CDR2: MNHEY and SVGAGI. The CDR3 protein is CASRRTGANTEAFF. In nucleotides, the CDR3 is TGTGCCAGCAGGCGGACGGGGGCGAACACTGAAGCTTTCTTT.

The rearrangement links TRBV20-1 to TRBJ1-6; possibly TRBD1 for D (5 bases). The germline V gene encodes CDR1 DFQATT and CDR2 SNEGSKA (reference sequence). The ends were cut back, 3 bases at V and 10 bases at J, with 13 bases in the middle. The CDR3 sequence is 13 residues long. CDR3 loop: CSASGQTDSPLHF. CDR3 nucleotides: TGCAGTGCTAGTGGTCAGACAGACTCACCCCTCCACTTT.

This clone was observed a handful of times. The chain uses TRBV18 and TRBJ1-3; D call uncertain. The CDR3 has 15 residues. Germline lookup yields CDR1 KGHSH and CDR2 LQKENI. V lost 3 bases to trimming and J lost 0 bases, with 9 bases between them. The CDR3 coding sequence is TGTGCCAGCTCACCCGAGTCTCCCTCTGGAAACACCATATATTTT. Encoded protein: CASSPESPSGNTIYF.